This passage covers 15 T cell receptor beta chains from one sample sequenced in a study of OX40 agonist ivuxolimab in advanced cancers. Profiling relied on immunoSEQ multiplex PCR, and the TCRdb table lists in-frame clones only, not all of them. The data show roughly 150,000 clones, with 85% to 95% seen just once and around 0.28% held by the top ten. Sequences were derived from CD4+ or CD8+ T cells sorted from blood, sampled in a trial of the OX40 agonist ivuxolimab. The source is an adult with an advanced solid tumor such as melanoma, head and neck, liver or kidney cancer.

The chain is built from TRBV18 and TRBJ2-1; the D is unclear. This CDR3 has 12 amino acids. V was cut by 0 bases and J by 7 bases, with 4 bases left in between. Germline V gene lookup returns CDR1 KGHSH and CDR2 LQKENI. Written as DNA, the CDR3 is TGTGCCAGCTCACCACCGGTAAATGAGCAGTTCTTC. This codes for CASSPPVNEQFF.

This clone has a single count. This CDR3 reads CASSEQGGSMNTEAFF. Written as DNA, the CDR3 is TGTGCCAGCAGCGAGCAGGGAGGTTCCATGAACACTGAAGCTTTCTTT. This chain links TRBV9 with TRBJ1-1, with D possibly TRBD1 on 5 matching bases. V dropped 3 bases and J dropped 0 bases, with 15 bases sitting between them. The germline V gene encodes CDR1 SGDLS and CDR2 YYNGEE. The CDR3 length is 16 residues.

V usage is TRBV4-1 and J usage is TRBJ1-2, with a weak D call TRBD1 (6 bases). The CDR3 is made up of 13 amino acids. Germline-derived CDR1 and CDR2 are MGHRA and YSYEKL. V was clipped by 6 bases and J by 4 bases, with 12 bases between them. The CDR3 DNA reads TGCGCCAGCAGGCTCGGGACAAGCTATGGCTACACCTTC. Residues: CASRLGTSYGYTF.

CDR3 nucleotide sequence: TGTGCCAGCAGCCACGACGACACCATATATTTT. Encoded protein: CASSHDDTIYF. The rearrangement joins TRBV7-6 to TRBJ1-3; D ambiguous. Per germline, CDR1 SGHVS and CDR2 FNYEAQ. The CDR3 runs to 11 residues. Trimming cost V 5 bases and J 8 bases, with 7 bases left between them.

In nucleotides, the CDR3 is TGTGCCAGCCACGACCCTCCGAAGCCGCAGTTCTTC. This encodes CASHDPPKPQFF. V and J are TRBV6-6 and TRBJ2-1; no definite D call. Trimming took 8 bases from V and 12 from J, leaving 17 bases between them. Germline CDR1 and CDR2: MNHNY and SVGAGI (reference sequence). This CDR3 comprises 12 residues.

The chain uses TRBV11-1 and TRBJ2-7, with D maybe TRBD2 (5 bases). V shed 2 bases and J shed 1 base, with 15 bases lying between them. Germline V lookup: CDR1 SGHAT, CDR2 FQDESV (reference sequence). This CDR3 has 16 amino acids. CDR3 sequence reads: CASSLSPDLQSYEQYF. Written as DNA, the CDR3 is TGTGCCAGCAGCTTAAGCCCGGACTTACAATCCTACGAGCAGTACTTC.

This chain joins TRBV4-1 and TRBJ2-5; D is undetermined. The ends were cut back, 1 base at V and 5 bases at J, with 11 bases in the middle. The CDR3 sequence is 14 residues long. Per germline, CDR1 MGHRA and CDR2 YSYEKL. CDR3 residues: CASSQGQLRETQYF. In DNA, the CDR3 is TGCGCCAGCAGCCAAGGCCAGTTACGGGAGACCCAGTACTTC.

On this clone itself: Other nucleotide sequences in the sample specify the same CDR3. This sequence joins TRBV11-2 and TRBJ1-1; possibly TRBD1 for D (6 bases). Trimming removed 5 bases at V and 11 bases at J, with 18 bases between. This CDR3 is 13 amino acids long. CDR1 and CDR2 from the germline V gene are SGHAT and FQNNGV. CDR3 nucleotide sequence: TGTGCCAGCAGCCGGGGGGCGGGATTGCGGGCTTTCTTT. This gives the protein CASSRGAGLRAFF.

The chain links TRBV5-6 to TRBJ1-6, with D uncertain. Trimming stripped 4 bases from V and 7 bases from J, with 18 bases between. The CDR3 has 16 residues. Germline-derived CDR1 and CDR2 are SGHDT and YYEEEE. CDR3 bases: TGTGCCAGCAGCCAGGCGTATTGGGGATGGAATTCACCCCTCCACTTT. This codes for CASSQAYWGWNSPLHF.

The chain is built from TRBV7-9 and TRBJ2-7; D might be TRBD1 (6 bases). From germline, CDR1 is SEHNR and CDR2 FQNEAQ (reference sequence). There are 15 residues in the CDR3. V lost 5 bases, J lost 3 bases, and 17 bases lay in between. CDR3 in DNA: TGTGCCAGCAGCCGCTTTGGGGACAAGAACTACGAGCAGTACTTC. Translating gives CASSRFGDKNYEQYF.

The chain couples TRBV5-1 to TRBJ1-1; no firm D call. Per germline, CDR1 SGHRS and CDR2 YFSETQ. The CDR3 runs 13 residues. V was trimmed by 1 base and J by 7 bases, leaving 11 bases between them. This chain's CDR3 is CASSLTDGFEAFF. CDR3 nucleotide sequence: TGCGCCAGCAGCTTGACGGACGGCTTTGAAGCTTTCTTT.

This chain connects TRBV6-6 to TRBJ2-1; 9 bases map to TRBD1. The CDR3 loop spans 15 amino acids. Germline V lookup: CDR1 MNHNY, CDR2 SVGAGI (reference sequence). V shed 7 bases, J shed 3 bases, and the junction held 7 bases outside the gene matches. The CDR3 loop reads CASTRGQGYYNEQFF. CDR3 bases: TGTGCCAGCACCAGAGGACAGGGGTACTACAATGAGCAGTTCTTC.

The chain has TRBV5-6 and TRBJ2-7; D is undetermined. V lost 0 bases and J lost 0, with 7 bases in between. This CDR3 comprises 14 residues. From germline, CDR1 is SGHDT and CDR2 YYEEEE. The CDR3: CASSLDSYSYEQYF. The CDR3 DNA is TGTGCCAGCAGCTTGGACAGCTACTCCTACGAGCAGTACTTC.

V and J are TRBV9 and TRBJ2-2; D remains ambiguous. V lost 0 bases, J lost 6 bases, and 12 bases lay in between. The length of the CDR3 is 15 residues. The germline V gene has CDR1 SGDLS and CDR2 YYNGEE. For the CDR3, the DNA is TGTGCCAGCAGCGTAGTTGAGCTCCCAGCCGGGGAGCTGTTTTTT. As protein: CASSVVELPAGELFF.

This chain links TRBV11-3 with TRBJ2-1, with TRBD2 as a possible D gene (6 bases). Trimming cost V 1 base and J 1 base, with 23 bases left between them. The CDR3 spans 20 residues. Germline V CDR1 and CDR2: SGHNT, YENEEA. Written as DNA, the CDR3 is TGTGCCAGCAGCTTAGGCCGAAAAGCGGGCCACCTTCAGTCCTACAATGAGCAGTTCTTC. It translates to CASSLGRKAGHLQSYNEQFF.